This TCR beta chain was sequenced during a study of cytomegalovirus exposure and HLA in healthy donors. Overall study results and limits: As immune exposure information, only CMV serostatus was available.

Whereas donors were nominally healthy upon sampling, unrecorded immune exposures were probable. The PCR had 60 Vbeta and 13 Jbeta primers. The table came from immunoSEQ multiplex PCR; TCRdb's copy has only in-frame clones and leaves some out. Of about 160,000 clones in the sample, almost 80% are singletons; the top ten hold about 1.3%. In the case of this clone: Its antigen is unidentified.

V gave up 4 bases and J gave up 1 base; unmatched junction bases: 2. Looked up from germline, CDR1 is GTSNPN and CDR2 is SVGIG (reference sequence). The CDR3 contains 14 residues. The origin of this receptor is a man aged 25 to 40 in good health and CMV-seronegative. V gene TRBV30 combines with J gene TRBJ2-7; 12 nucleotides align to TRBD2. Sequenced: PBMCs. The CDR3 reads CAWTGLAGSYEQYF. DNA of the CDR3: TGTGCCTGGACTGGACTAGCGGGGTCCTACGAGCAGTACTTC.